Listed below are T cell receptor beta chains from one sample, sequenced in a study of CD8 T cells in ankylosing spondylitis. Each CDR3 protein gets one entry after TCRdb re-called the 5' RACE reads with MiXCR. The table has over 450,000 distinct CDR3 sequences, about 13% seen once. Sequenced input: blood, either unsorted or a sorted T cell fraction (not recorded which). The source of these receptors is a male donor with ankylosing spondylitis. CDR3s include the opening cysteine and the closing phenylalanine or tryptophan. A D gene is named only where the DNA matches it firmly. Expanded clones get a size class; other rows say once, few or many, or leave the size out.

CDR3 | DNA | size | V | D | J
CAISATGTGFGEKLFF | TGTGCCATCAGTGCGACCGGGACAGGGTTTGGCGAAAAACTGTTTTTT | . | TRBV10-3 | TRBD1 | TRBJ1-4
CASSDLSLAGGDTQYF | TGCGCCAGCAGCGATTTATCCTTAGCGGGAGGAGATACGCAGTATTTT | few | TRBV10-2 | TRBD2 | TRBJ2-3
CASSPEGGGYTF | TGTGCCAGCAGTCCGGAGGGCGGTGGCTACACCTTC | few | TRBV28 | . | TRBJ1-2
CSVARPGYGYTF | TGCAGCGTTGCCAGGCCTGGGTATGGCTACACCTTC | few | TRBV29-1 | . | TRBJ1-2
CASSPGTSAVDPTDTQYF | TGCGCCAGCAGCCCCGGGACTAGCGCTGTCGATCCCACAGATACGCAGTATTTT | . | TRBV5-1 | TRBD2 | TRBJ2-3
CASSFQGSGYTF | TGTGCCAGCAGCTTCCAGGGGTCTGGCTACACCTTC | . | TRBV7-2 | . | TRBJ1-2
CASSSPGRGDEKLFF | TGTGCCAGCAGTTCCCCCGGCAGGGGGGATGAAAAACTGTTTTTT | . | TRBV27 | TRBD1 | TRBJ1-4
CASSAGTGGNYGYTF | TGCGCCAGCAGCGCCGGGACAGGGGGCAACTATGGCTACACCTTC | few | TRBV5-1 | TRBD1 | TRBJ1-2
CASSIGGPGANVLTF | TGCGCCAGCAGCATAGGGGGACCTGGGGCCAACGTCCTGACTTTC | few | TRBV5-1 | . | TRBJ2-6
CASSELAGGLTGELFF | TGTGCCAGCAGTGAATTGGCGGGAGGTCTTACCGGGGAGCTGTTTTTT | . | TRBV2 | TRBD2 | TRBJ2-2
CASSQASTVSYNEQFF | TGTGCCAGCAGCCAAGCCTCGACAGTCTCCTACAATGAGCAGTTCTTC | . | TRBV4-2 | . | TRBJ2-1
CATSDPGTGEGNEQFF | TGTGCCACCAGTGATCCCGGGACTGGAGAGGGAAATGAGCAGTTCTTC | few | TRBV24-1 | . | TRBJ2-1
CASSKNGAGELFF | TGTGCCAGCAGTAAAAATGGGGCCGGGGAGCTGTTTTTT | few | TRBV12-3/TRBV12-4 | . | TRBJ2-2
CASSGNWDDTQYF | TGTGCCAGCAGTGGTAACTGGGACGACACCCAGTACTTC | few | TRBV25-1 | . | TRBJ2-5
CASTKGGEQFF | TGTGCCAGCACAAAGGGGGGTGAGCAGTTCTTC | . | TRBV12-3/TRBV12-4 | . | TRBJ2-1
CASSRRPGLAGVGNTGELFF | TGTGCCAGCAGCCGAAGACCGGGACTAGCGGGAGTGGGGAACACCGGGGAGCTGTTTTTT | many | TRBV3-1 | TRBD2 | TRBJ2-2
CASSLETSNEQFF | TGTGCCAGCAGCTTAGAAACTTCCAATGAGCAGTTCTTC | few | TRBV7-7 | . | TRBJ2-1
CASSIGTALAKNIQYF | TGTGCCAGCAGCATAGGGACAGCCCTAGCCAAAAACATTCAGTACTTC | few | TRBV7-9 | TRBD1 | TRBJ2-4
CASSRGRGQSNTGELFF | TGTGCCAGCAGCCGGGGGAGAGGGCAGTCGAACACCGGGGAGCTGTTTTTT | few | TRBV7-6 | . | TRBJ2-2
CASTGGSGEKLFF | TGTGCCAGCACAGGGGGCTCTGGAGAAAAACTGTTTTTT | . | TRBV6-6 | TRBD1 | TRBJ1-4
CASSQEKGSWDQPQHF | TGCGCCAGCAGCCAAGAAAAGGGGTCCTGGGATCAGCCCCAGCATTTT | . | TRBV4-1 | . | TRBJ1-5
CASSPHTVRNTGELFF | TGTGCCAGCTCACCACATACAGTGAGAAACACCGGGGAGCTGTTTTTT | few | TRBV18 | . | TRBJ2-2